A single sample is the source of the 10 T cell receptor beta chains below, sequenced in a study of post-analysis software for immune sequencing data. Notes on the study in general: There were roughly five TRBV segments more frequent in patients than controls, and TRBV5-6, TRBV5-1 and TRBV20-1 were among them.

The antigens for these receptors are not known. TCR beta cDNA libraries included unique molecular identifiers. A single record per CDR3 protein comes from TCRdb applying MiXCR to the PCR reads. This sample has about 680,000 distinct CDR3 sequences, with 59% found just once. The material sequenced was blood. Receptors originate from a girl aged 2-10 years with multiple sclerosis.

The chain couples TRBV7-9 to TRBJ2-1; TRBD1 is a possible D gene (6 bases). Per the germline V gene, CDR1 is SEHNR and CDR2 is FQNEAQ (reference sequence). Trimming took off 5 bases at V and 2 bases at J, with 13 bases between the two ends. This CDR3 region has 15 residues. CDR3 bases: TGTGCCAGCAGCCTCCGGGACACAACCTACAATGAGCAGTTCTTC. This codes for CASSLRDTTYNEQFF.

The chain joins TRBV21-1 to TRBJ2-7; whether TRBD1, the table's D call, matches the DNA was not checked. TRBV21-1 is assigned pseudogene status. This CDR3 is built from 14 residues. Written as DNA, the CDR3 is TGTGCCAGCAGCCACCGGGACATCTCCTACGAGCAGTACTTC. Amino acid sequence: CASSHRDISYEQYF.

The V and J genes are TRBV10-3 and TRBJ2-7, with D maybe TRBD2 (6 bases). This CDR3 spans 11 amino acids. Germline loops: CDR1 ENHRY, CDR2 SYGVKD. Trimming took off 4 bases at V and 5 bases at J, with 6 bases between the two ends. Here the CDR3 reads CAISGGDEQYF. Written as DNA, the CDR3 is TGTGCCATCAGTGGGGGGGACGAGCAGTACTTC.

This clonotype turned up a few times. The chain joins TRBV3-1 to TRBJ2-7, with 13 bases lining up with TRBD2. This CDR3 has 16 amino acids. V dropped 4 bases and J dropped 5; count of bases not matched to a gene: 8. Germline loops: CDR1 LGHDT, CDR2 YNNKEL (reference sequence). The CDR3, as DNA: TGTGCCAGCAGCCCAAGAGGACTAGCGGGAGTTGACGAGCAGTACTTC. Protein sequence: CASSPRGLAGVDEQYF.

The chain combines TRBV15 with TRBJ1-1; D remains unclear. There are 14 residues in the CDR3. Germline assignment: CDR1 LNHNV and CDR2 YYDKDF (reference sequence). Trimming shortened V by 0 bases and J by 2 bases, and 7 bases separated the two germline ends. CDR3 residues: CATSRDQANTEAFF. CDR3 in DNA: TGTGCCACCAGCAGAGATCAGGCTAACACTGAAGCTTTCTTT.

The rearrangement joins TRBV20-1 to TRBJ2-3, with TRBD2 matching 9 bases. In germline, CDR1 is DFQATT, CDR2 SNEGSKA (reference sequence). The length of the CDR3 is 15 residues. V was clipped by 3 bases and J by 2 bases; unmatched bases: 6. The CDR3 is CSARKAGGVTDTQYF. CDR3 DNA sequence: TGCAGTGCTAGGAAAGCGGGAGGCGTCACAGATACGCAGTATTTT.

The CDR3 loop is CASRPTGGGGTDTQYF. The CDR3 region has the DNA TGTGCCAGCAGACCGACGGGGGGCGGAGGCACAGATACGCAGTATTTT. The chain couples TRBV7-2 to TRBJ2-3; the D gene is possibly TRBD2 (7 bases). This CDR3 is built from 16 residues. V shed 6 bases and J shed 1 base, with 17 bases lying between them. Germline CDR1 reads SGHTA; CDR2 reads FQGNSA.

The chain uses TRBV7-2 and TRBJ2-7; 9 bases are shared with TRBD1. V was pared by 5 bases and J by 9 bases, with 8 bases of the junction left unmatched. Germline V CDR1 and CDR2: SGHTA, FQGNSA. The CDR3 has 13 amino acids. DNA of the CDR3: TGTGCCAGCAGCGGGACAGGGTCCCTAGGGCAGTACTTC. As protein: CASSGTGSLGQYF.

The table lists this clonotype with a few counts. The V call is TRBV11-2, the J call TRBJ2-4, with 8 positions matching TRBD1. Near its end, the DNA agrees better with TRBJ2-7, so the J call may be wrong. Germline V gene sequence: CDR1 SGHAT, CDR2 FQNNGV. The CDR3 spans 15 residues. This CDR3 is CASSGHRGRNYEQYF. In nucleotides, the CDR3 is TGTGCCAGCAGCGGGCACAGGGGGAGAAACTACGAGCAGTACTTC.

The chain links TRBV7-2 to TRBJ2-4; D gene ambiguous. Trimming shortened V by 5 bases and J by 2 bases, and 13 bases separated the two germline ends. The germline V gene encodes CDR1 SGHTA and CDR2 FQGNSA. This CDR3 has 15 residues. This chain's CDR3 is CASSPTRESKNIQYF. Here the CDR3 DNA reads TGTGCCAGCAGCCCTACAAGAGAATCCAAAAACATTCAGTACTTC.